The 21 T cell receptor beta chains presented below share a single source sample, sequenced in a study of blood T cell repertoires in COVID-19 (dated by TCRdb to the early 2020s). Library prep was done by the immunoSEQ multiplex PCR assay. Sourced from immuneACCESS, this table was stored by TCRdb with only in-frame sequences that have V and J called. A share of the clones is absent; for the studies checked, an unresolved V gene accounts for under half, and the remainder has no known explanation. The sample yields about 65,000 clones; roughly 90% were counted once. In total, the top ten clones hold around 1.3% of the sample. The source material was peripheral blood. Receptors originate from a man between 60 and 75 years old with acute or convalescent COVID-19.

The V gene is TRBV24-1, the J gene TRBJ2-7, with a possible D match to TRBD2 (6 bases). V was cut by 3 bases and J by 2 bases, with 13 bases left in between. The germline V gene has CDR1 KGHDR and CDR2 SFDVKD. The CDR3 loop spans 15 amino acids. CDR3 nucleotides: TGTGCCACCAGTGATCCGTCCGGGGGTACCTACGAGCAGTACTTC. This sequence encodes CATSDPSGGTYEQYF.

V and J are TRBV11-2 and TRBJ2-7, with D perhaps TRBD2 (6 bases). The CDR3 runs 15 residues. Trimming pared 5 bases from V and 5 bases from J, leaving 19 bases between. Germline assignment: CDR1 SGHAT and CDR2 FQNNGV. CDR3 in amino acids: CASSQTHRLEDEQYF. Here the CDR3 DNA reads TGTGCCAGCAGCCAAACACACAGACTAGAGGACGAGCAGTACTTC.

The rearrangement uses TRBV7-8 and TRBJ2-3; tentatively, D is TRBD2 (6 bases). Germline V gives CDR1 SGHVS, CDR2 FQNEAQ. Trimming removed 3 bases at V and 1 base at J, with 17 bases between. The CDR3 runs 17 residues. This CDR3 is CASSFGGVASGTDTQYF. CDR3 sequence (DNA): TGTGCCAGCAGCTTCGGAGGGGTGGCTAGTGGCACAGATACGCAGTATTTT.

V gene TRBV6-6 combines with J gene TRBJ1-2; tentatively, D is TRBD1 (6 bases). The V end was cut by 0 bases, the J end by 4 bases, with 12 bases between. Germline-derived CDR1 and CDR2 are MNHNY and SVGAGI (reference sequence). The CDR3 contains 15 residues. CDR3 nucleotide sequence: TGTGCCAGCAGTTACTCCGCAGGGGAGGGCTATGGCTACACCTTC. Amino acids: CASSYSAGEGYGYTF.

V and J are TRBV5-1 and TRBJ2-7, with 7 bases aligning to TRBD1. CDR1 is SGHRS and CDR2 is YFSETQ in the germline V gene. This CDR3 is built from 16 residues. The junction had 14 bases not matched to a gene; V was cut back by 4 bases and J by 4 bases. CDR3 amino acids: CASSPTGQSHIYEQYF. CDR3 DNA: TGCGCCAGCAGCCCTACGGGACAGAGCCATATATACGAGCAGTACTTC.

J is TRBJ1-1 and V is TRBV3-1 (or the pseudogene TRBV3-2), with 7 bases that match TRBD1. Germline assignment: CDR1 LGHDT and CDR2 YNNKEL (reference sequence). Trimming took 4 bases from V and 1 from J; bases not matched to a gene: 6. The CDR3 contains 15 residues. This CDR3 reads CASSLQGRGNTEAFF. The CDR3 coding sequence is TGTGCCAGCAGCCTACAGGGGCGGGGGAACACTGAAGCTTTCTTT.

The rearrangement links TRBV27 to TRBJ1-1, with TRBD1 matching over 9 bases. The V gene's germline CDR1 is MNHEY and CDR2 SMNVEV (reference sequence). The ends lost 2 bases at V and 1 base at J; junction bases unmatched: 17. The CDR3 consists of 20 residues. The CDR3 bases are TGTGCCAGCAGTTTAATCGAGGGGACAGGGAGGTTTGGCGGGAACACTGAAGCTTTCTTT. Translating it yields CASSLIEGTGRFGGNTEAFF.

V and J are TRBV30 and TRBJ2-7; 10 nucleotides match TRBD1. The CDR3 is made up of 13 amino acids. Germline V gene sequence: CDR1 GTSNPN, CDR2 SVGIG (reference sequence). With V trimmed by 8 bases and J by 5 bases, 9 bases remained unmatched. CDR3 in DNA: TGTGCCCGCGGACAGGGGGGGCTCAACGAGCAGTACTTC. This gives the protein CARGQGGLNEQYF.

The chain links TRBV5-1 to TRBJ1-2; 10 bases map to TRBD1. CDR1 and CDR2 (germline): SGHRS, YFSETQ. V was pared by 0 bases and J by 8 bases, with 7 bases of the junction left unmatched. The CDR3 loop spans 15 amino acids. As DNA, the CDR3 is TGCGCCAGCAGCTTGGAGGGACAGGGGTATCCCGGCTACACCTTC. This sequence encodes CASSLEGQGYPGYTF.

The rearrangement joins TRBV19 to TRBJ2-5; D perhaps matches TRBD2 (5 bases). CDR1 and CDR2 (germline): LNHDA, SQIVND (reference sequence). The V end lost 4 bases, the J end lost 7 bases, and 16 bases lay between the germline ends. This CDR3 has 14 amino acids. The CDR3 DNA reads TGTGCCAGTAGTACCTCTACGGGGAGCGGGACCCAGTACTTC. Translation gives CASSTSTGSGTQYF.

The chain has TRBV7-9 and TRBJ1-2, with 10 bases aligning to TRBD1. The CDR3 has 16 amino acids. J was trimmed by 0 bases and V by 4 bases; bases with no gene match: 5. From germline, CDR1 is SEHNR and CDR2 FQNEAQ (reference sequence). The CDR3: CASSSDRGRTNYGYTF. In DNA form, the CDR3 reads TGTGCCAGCAGCTCCGACAGGGGGCGGACTAACTATGGCTACACCTTC.

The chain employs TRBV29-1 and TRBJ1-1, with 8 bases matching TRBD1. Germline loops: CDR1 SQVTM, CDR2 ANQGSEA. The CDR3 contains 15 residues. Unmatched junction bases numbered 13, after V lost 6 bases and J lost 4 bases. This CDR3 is CSVSLTGEGVTEAFF. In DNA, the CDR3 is TGCAGCGTCTCCTTGACAGGGGAAGGGGTCACTGAAGCTTTCTTT. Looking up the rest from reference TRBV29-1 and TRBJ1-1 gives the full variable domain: SAVISQKPSRDICQRGTSLTIQCQVDSQVTMMFWYRQQPGQSLTLIATANQGSEATYESGFVIDKFPISRPNLTFSTLTVSNMSPEDSSIYLCSVSLTGEGVTEAFFGQGTRLTVV.

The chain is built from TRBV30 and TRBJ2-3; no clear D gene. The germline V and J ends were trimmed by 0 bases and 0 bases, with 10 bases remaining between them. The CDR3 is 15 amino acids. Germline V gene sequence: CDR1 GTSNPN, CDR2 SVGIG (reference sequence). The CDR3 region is CAWSVQTFSTDTQYF. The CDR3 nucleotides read TGTGCCTGGAGTGTACAGACGTTTAGCACAGATACGCAGTATTTT.

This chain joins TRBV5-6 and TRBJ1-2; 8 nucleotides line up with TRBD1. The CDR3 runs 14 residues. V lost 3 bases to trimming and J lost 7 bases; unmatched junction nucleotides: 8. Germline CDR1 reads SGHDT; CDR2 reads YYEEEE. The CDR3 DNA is TGTGCCAGCAGCTGGCCCGGACAGGGAAGTGGCTACACCTTC. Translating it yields CASSWPGQGSGYTF.

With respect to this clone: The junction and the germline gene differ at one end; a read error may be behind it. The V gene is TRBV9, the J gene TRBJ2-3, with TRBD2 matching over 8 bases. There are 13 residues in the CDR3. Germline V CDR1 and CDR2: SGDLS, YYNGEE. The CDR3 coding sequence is TGTGCCAGTAGCGGGATGGGCGGCCCGGGACAGTATTTT. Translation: CASSGMGGPGQYF. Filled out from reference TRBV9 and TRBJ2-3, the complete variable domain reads DSGVTQTPKHLITATGQRVTLRCSPRSGDLSVYWYQQSLDQGLQFLIQYYNGEERAKGNILERFSAQQFPDLHSELNLSSLELGDSALYFCASSGMGGPGQYFGPGTRLTVL.

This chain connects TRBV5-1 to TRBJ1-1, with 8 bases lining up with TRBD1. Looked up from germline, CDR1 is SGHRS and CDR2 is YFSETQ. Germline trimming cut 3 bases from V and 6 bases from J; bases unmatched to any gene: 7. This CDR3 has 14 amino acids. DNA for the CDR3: TGCGCCAGCAGCTCGGACAGGGTGGATCCTGAAGCTTTCTTT. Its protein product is CASSSDRVDPEAFF.

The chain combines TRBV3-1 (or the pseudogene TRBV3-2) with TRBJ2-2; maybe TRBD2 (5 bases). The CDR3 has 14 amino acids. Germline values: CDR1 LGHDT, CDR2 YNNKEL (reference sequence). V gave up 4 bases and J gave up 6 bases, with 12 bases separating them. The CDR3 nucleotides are TGTGCCAGCAGCCCACGCCCGGGATCCGGGGAGCTGTTTTTT. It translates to CASSPRPGSGELFF.

CDR3 residues: CATSRQVRGDTQYF. For the CDR3, the DNA is TGTGCCACCAGCAGACAGGTCCGGGGAGATACGCAGTATTTT. The chain uses TRBV15 and TRBJ2-3; tentative D call: TRBD2 (5 bases). Per germline, CDR1 LNHNV and CDR2 YYDKDF (reference sequence). CDR3 length: 14 amino acids. Trimming removed 2 bases from V and 5 bases from J, with 11 bases in between.

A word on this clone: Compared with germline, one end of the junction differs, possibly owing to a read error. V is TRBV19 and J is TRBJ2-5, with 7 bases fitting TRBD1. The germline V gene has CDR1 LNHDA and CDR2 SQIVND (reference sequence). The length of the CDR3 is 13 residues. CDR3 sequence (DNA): TGTGCCAGTAGTTTAGACAGGGACAAGACCCAGTACTTC. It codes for CASSLDRDKTQYF. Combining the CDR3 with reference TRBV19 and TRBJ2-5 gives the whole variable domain DGGITQSPKYLFRKEGQNVTLSCEQNLNHDAMYWYRQDPGQGLRLIYYSQIVNDFQKGDIAEGYSVSREKKESFPLTVTSAQKNPTAFYLCASSLDRDKTQYFGPGTRLLVL.

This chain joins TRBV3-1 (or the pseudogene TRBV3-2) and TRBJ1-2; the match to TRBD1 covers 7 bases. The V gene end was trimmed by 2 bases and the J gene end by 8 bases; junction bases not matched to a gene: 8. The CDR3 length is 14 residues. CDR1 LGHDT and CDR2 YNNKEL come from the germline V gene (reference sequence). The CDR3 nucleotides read TGTGCCAGCAGCCAAAGAGGGGGCGCTGGGGGCTACACCTTC. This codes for CASSQRGGAGGYTF.

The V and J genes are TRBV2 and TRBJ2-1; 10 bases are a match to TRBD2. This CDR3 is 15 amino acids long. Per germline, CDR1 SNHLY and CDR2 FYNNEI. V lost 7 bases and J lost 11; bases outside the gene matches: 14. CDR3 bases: TGTGCCAGCATCGCAGGGAGCGGGGGGGGTGTAAAGCAGTTCTTC. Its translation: CASIAGSGGGVKQFF. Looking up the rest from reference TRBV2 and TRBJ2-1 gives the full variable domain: EPEVTQTPSHQVTQMGQEVILRCVPISNHLYFYWYRQILGQKVEFLVSFYNNEISEKSEIFDDQFSVERPDGSNFTLKIRSTKLEDSAMYFCASIAGSGGGVKQFFGPGTRLTVL.